Reported below is one T cell receptor (beta chain). No antigen is known for it. TCRdb fed the 5' RACE reads into MiXCR, producing one record per CDR3 protein. The table lists about 170,000 distinct CDR3 sequences, approximately 9.9% of them singletons. These data come from a study of T cells after yellow fever vaccination. Findings and caveats of the study: Abundant clonotypes from the bulk population could have been carried over as contaminants into FACS-sorted repertoires. Post-booster repertoires contained most primary-vaccination clones again (around 97% CD4, 88% CD8).

From germline, CDR1 is SGHAT and CDR2 FQNNGV. The CDR3 contains 16 residues. V gave up 3 bases and J gave up 4 bases; unmatched junction bases: 7. The chain links TRBV11-2 to TRBJ2-2; 8 nucleotides match TRBD2. The source was CD8+ T cells sorted from PBMCs, collected 15 days after the yellow fever booster vaccination. The receptor comes from a man between 18 and 35 years old who received the YFV17D yellow fever vaccine. The CDR3 here is CASSFLTTSVTGELFF. As DNA, the CDR3 is TGTGCCAGCAGCTTCCTCACGACTAGCGTCACCGGGGAGCTGTTTTTT.